The rows below give T cell receptor beta chains drawn from one sample of a study of cytomegalovirus exposure and HLA in healthy donors. Clones were sequenced by immunoSEQ multiplex PCR, and TCRdb holds only the in-frame ones, with some missing. The sample contains over 200,000 clones, approximately 87% of which appear only once. The sample comprised PBMCs. These TCRs come from a woman aged 18 to 35 in good health and CMV-seronegative. The CDR3 runs from the conserved cysteine through the conserved F or W. D genes are given only for firm matches. Rows give clone size only sometimes, using once, few, many, or a class for an expanded clone.

d_call	v_call	clone_size	j_call	cdr3_aa	cdr3_nt
-	TRBV6-1	-	TRBJ1-1	CASSDDVKAFF	TGTGCCAGCAGTGACGACGTTAAAGCTTTCTTT
-	TRBV6-6	-	TRBJ1-2	CASSGGPDYGYTF	TGTGCCAGCAGTGGAGGACCGGACTATGGCTACACCTTC
-	TRBV15	-	TRBJ1-2	CATSRDRGNYGYTF	TGTGCCACCAGCAGAGACCGGGGAAACTATGGCTACACCTTC
-	TRBV29-1	once	TRBJ2-5	CSVPGDSTVVEETQYF	TGCAGCGTTCCGGGGGACTCAACCGTTGTAGAAGAGACCCAGTACTTC
TRBD2	TRBV13	-	TRBJ2-1	CASSLGVRRGNNEQFF	TGTGCCAGCAGCTTAGGTGTTCGGCGGGGGAACAATGAGCAGTTCTTC
-	TRBV7-2	-	TRBJ1-6	CASSPERTDRSPLHF	TGTGCCAGCAGCCCTGAGCGGACAGACCGATCACCCCTCCACTTT
TRBD2	TRBV2	-	TRBJ2-7	CASSDPGLAGSSYEQYF	TGTGCCAGCAGTGATCCGGGACTAGCGGGGAGCTCCTACGAGCAGTACTTC
-	TRBV5-1	-	TRBJ2-2	CASSLLVNTGELFF	TGCGCCAGCAGCTTGCTAGTGAACACCGGGGAGCTGTTTTTT
TRBD1	TRBV5-1	-	TRBJ1-1	CASSGDSYTEAFF	TGCGCCAGCAGTGGGGACAGCTACACTGAAGCTTTCTTT
-	TRBV2	-	TRBJ2-5	CASSESSEETQYF	TGTGCCAGCAGTGAATCGTCAGAGGAGACCCAGTACTTC
-	TRBV28	-	TRBJ2-3	CASSRQSTDTQYF	TGTGCCAGCAGTCGACAGAGCACAGATACGCAGTATTTT
TRBD2	TRBV4-1	-	TRBJ2-1	CASSRGRGEQFF	TGCGCCAGCAGCCGCGGGAGGGGAGAGCAGTTCTTC
TRBD1	TRBV6-1	-	TRBJ1-4	CASKPYRGGAEKLFF	TGTGCCAGCAAACCGTACAGGGGGGGTGCTGAAAAACTGTTTTTT
TRBD1	TRBV20-1	-	TRBJ2-7	CSATGDEQYF	TGCAGTGCGACAGGGGACGAGCAGTACTTC
-	TRBV30	-	TRBJ1-4	CAWKSNSHEKLFF	TGTGCCTGGAAAAGTAACAGCCATGAAAAACTGTTTTTT
TRBD2	TRBV18	-	TRBJ2-7	CASSETSGIRGDEQYF	TGTGCCAGCTCAGAAACTAGCGGGATCAGGGGTGACGAGCAGTACTTC
-	TRBV2	once	TRBJ1-2	CASTETRSANYGYTF	TGTGCCAGCACCGAGACTCGATCAGCTAACTATGGCTACACCTTC
TRBD1	TRBV5-3	-	TRBJ2-7	CARRGQGNYEQYF	TGTGCCAGAAGGGGACAGGGGAACTACGAGCAGTACTTC
TRBD2	TRBV4-1	-	TRBJ2-6	CASSQGLASSGANVLTF	TGCGCCAGCAGCCAGGGACTAGCGAGCTCTGGGGCCAACGTCCTGACTTTC
-	TRBV6-1	-	TRBJ1-5	CASSPPQGDQPQHF	TGTGCCAGCTCTCCCCCCCAGGGCGATCAGCCCCAGCATTTT
TRBD2	TRBV13	-	TRBJ2-1	CASSSPSGGTYNEQFF	TGTGCCAGCAGCTCTCCGAGCGGGGGGACCTACAATGAGCAGTTCTTC
-	TRBV10-3	-	TRBJ2-7	CAISRDYEQYF	TGTGCCATCTCGCGGGACTACGAGCAGTACTTC
-	TRBV6-1	few	TRBJ1-6	CASRAGEINSPLHF	TGTGCCAGCAGGGCAGGGGAGATTAATTCACCCCTCCACTTT
TRBD1	TRBV5-6	-	TRBJ2-5	CASSLGTAPQETQYF	TGTGCCAGCAGCTTAGGGACAGCTCCCCAAGAGACCCAGTACTTC
-	TRBV6-1	-	TRBJ1-4	CASSEFGGEKLFF	TGTGCCAGCAGTGAATTTGGCGGCGAAAAACTGTTTTTT
-	TRBV11-2	-	TRBJ2-1	CASSLLSEQFF	TGTGCCAGCAGCTTACTAAGTGAGCAGTTCTTC
-	TRBV6-1	-	TRBJ1-2	CASSEAASGQYGYTF	TGTGCCAGCAGTGAAGCAGCCAGTGGCCAATATGGCTACACCTTC
TRBD2	TRBV2	few	TRBJ2-1	CASIAGETSLGNEQFF	TGTGCCAGCATAGCGGGGGAGACATCCTTAGGGAATGAGCAGTTCTTC
TRBD2	TRBV5-1	-	TRBJ2-3	CASSSGREADTQYF	TGCGCCAGCAGCTCCGGGAGGGAAGCAGATACGCAGTATTTT
-	TRBV6-5	-	TRBJ1-1	CASSGTLNTEAFF	TGTGCCAGCAGTGGGACATTGAACACTGAAGCTTTCTTT
-	TRBV30	-	TRBJ1-2	CAWAEDRTYGYTF	TGTGCCTGGGCAGAAGACAGGACTTATGGCTACACCTTC
-	TRBV16	-	TRBJ2-3	CASSQYSRYTDTQYF	TGTGCCAGCAGTCAATATAGCCGGTACACAGATACGCAGTATTTT
-	TRBV28	-	TRBJ2-5	CASSFAGAQETQYF	TGTGCCAGCAGTTTCGCGGGGGCCCAAGAGACCCAGTACTTC
-	TRBV7-8	few	TRBJ1-5	CASSPVRQPQHF	TGTGCCAGCAGCCCGGTAAGACAGCCCCAGCATTTT
TRBD1	TRBV6-1	once	TRBJ1-4	CASRPQGDSNEKLFF	TGTGCCAGCAGGCCCCAGGGGGACTCTAATGAAAAACTGTTTTTT
TRBD2	TRBV5-4	-	TRBJ2-1	CASSLDSGGSREQFF	TGTGCCAGCAGCTTGGATAGCGGGGGATCCCGGGAGCAGTTCTTC
TRBD2	TRBV6-1	-	TRBJ2-7	CASSEGAGDAYEQYF	TGTGCCAGCAGTGAAGGAGCGGGAGACGCCTACGAGCAGTACTTC
-	TRBV4-2	-	TRBJ2-7	CASSQDKREQYF	TGTGCCAGCAGCCAAGATAAGAGAGAGCAGTACTTC
TRBD2	TRBV9	-	TRBJ2-5	CASSPGTSGQETQYF	TGTGCCAGCAGTCCAGGGACTAGCGGGCAAGAGACCCAGTACTTC
-	TRBV6-5	many	TRBJ1-2	CASSYYVTGGYTF	TGTGCCAGCAGTTACTACGTTACAGGGGGCTACACCTTC
TRBD2	TRBV5-1	-	TRBJ2-2	CASSFTSGGNTGELFF	TGCGCCAGCAGCTTCACTAGCGGGGGGAACACCGGGGAGCTGTTTTTT
-	TRBV7-2	-	TRBJ2-1	CASSLGGSGGRYNEQFF	TGTGCCAGCAGCTTAGGAGGGAGCGGAGGCCGCTACAATGAGCAGTTCTTC
TRBD1	TRBV5-1	once	TRBJ1-1	CASRSTGGASYTEAFF	TGCGCCAGCAGGTCAACAGGGGGCGCGAGTTATACTGAAGCTTTCTTT
-	TRBV30	-	TRBJ1-1	CAGIGVGRTEAFF	TGTGCCGGAATAGGGGTAGGAAGAACTGAAGCTTTCTTT
-	TRBV9	-	TRBJ1-2	CASSPFPGAVYGYTF	TGTGCCAGCAGCCCCTTCCCGGGGGCTGTCTATGGCTACACCTTC
-	TRBV11-3	few	TRBJ2-7	CASQGGQDEQYF	TGTGCCAGCCAAGGTGGGCAGGACGAGCAGTACTTC
-	TRBV4-1	-	TRBJ1-2	CASSQDLAGNYGYTF	TGCGCCAGCAGCCAAGATCTGGCAGGGAACTATGGCTACACCTTC
-	TRBV7-2	-	TRBJ2-7	CASSLISAGYEQYF	TGTGCCAGCAGCTTAATATCCGCAGGGTACGAGCAGTACTTC
-	TRBV10-1	-	TRBJ1-2	CASSDSPDPRGYTF	TGCGCCAGCAGTGACAGTCCCGACCCTCGTGGCTACACCTTC
-	TRBV6-4	-	TRBJ1-5	CASSPLGVSNQPQHF	TGTGCCAGCAGCCCGCTAGGTGTGAGCAATCAGCCCCAGCATTTT
TRBD2	TRBV5-5	-	TRBJ2-3	CASSLRWLAGGPGTDTQYF	TGTGCCAGCAGCTTGAGGTGGCTAGCGGGGGGGCCTGGCACAGATACGCAGTATTTT
-	TRBV29-1	-	TRBJ1-1	CSAPSTITTEAFF	TGCAGCGCCCCATCGACAATCACCACTGAAGCTTTCTTT
-	TRBV2	-	TRBJ2-3	CASEVDGDTDTQYF	TGTGCCAGCGAGGTGGATGGGGACACAGATACGCAGTATTTT
TRBD2	TRBV27	-	TRBJ2-7	CASSLRAGDGQYF	TGTGCCAGCAGTTTACGGGCGGGGGACGGGCAGTACTTC
-	TRBV30	few	TRBJ1-6	CAWSPRGRNSPLHF	TGTGCCTGGAGTCCCAGGGGCCGCAATTCACCCCTCCACTTT
-	TRBV2	-	TRBJ2-1	CASRGSGNKGGEQFF	TGTGCCAGCAGAGGGAGCGGGAATAAGGGGGGTGAGCAGTTCTTC